This T cell receptor beta chain was documented in a study of blood T cells in healthy people across ages. General observations from the study: The donors' CMV status was not determined, possibly confounding changes in expanded clonotypes.

It was with a sample-barcoded 5' primer and a J-beta primer mix that a second PCR of roughly 6 to 12 cycles was run. TCRdb fed the 5' RACE reads into MiXCR, producing one record per CDR3 protein. Of 2 million or so distinct CDR3 sequences in the sample, around half were seen once. CDR1 is SGHTA, CDR2 FQGNSA, per germline. The CDR3 totals 14 residues. The V end was cut by 7 bases, the J end by 6 bases, with 18 bases between. For this clonotype: Its specificity is unknown.

Sequencing was performed on blood. This receptor was obtained from a woman in her forties in good health. The genes are TRBV7-2 and TRBJ1-2, with a possible D match to TRBD1 (6 bases). The DNA for the CDR3 is TGTGCCAGCATGGAACAGGGCTATGGGGATGGCTACACCTTC. Translated: CASMEQGYGDGYTF.